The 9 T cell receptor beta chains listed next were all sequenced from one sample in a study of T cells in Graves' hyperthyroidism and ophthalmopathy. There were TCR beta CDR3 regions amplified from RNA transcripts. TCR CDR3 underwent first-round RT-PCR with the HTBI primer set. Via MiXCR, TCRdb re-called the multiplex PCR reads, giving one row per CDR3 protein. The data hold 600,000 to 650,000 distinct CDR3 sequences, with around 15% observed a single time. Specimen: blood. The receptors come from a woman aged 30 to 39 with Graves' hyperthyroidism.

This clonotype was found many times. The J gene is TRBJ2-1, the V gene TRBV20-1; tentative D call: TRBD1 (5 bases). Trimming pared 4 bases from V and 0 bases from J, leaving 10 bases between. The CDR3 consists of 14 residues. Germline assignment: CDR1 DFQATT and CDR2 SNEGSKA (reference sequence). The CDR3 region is CSATDMSSYNEQFF. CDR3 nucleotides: TGCAGTGCTACGGACATGAGCTCCTACAATGAGCAGTTCTTC.

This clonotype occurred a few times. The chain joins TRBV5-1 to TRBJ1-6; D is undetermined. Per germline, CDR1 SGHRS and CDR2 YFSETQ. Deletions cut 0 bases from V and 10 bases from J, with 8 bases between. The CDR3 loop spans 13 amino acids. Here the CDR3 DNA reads TGCGCCAGCAGCTTGGCGGGGAGGTCACCCCTCCACTTT. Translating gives CASSLAGRSPLHF.

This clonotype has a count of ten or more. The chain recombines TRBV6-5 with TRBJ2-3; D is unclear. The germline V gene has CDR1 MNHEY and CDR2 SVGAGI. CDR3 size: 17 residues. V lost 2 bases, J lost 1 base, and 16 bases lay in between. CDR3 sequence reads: CASSYGVLAARTDTQYF. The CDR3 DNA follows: TGTGCCAGCAGTTACGGTGTATTAGCCGCCCGCACAGATACGCAGTATTTT.

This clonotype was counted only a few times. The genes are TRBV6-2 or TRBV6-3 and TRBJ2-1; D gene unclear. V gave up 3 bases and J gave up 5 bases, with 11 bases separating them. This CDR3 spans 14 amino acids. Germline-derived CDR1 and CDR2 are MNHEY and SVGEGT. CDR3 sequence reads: CASSYSLIDNEQFF. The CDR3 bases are TGTGCCAGCAGTTATTCTCTAATAGACAATGAGCAGTTCTTC.

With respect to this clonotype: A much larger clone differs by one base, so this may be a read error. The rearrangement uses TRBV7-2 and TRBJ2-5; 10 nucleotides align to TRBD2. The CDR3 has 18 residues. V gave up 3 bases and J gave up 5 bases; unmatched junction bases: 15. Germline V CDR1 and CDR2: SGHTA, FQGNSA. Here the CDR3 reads CASSFPEASGSETETQYF. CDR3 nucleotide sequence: TGTGCCAGCAGCTTTCCGGAGGCTAGCGGGAGTGAGACGGAGACCCAGTACTTC. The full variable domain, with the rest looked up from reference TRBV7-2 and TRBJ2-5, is GAGVSQSPSNKVTEKGKDVELRCDPISGHTALYWYRQSLGQGLEFLIYFQGNSAPDKSGLPSDRFSAERTGGSVSTLTIQRTQQEDSAVYLCASSFPEASGSETETQYFGPGTRLLVL.

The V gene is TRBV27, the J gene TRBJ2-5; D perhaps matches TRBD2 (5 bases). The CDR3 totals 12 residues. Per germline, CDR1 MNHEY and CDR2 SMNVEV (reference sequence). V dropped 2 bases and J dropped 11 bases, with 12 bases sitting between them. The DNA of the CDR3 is TGTGCCAGCAGTTTAAGAGGGCATAATCAGTACTTC. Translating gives CASSLRGHNQYF.

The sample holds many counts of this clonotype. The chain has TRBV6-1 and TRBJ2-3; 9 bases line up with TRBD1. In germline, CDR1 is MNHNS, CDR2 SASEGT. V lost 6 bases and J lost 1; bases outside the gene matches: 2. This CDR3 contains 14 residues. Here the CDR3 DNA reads TGTGCCAGCAGGTGGGACAGGGGCACAGATACGCAGTATTTT. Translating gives CASRWDRGTDTQYF.

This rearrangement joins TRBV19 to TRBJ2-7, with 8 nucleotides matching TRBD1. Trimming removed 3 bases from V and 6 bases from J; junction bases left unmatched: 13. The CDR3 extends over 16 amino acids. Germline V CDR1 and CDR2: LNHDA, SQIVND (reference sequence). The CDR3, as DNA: TGTGCCAGTAGTATGACAGGGGCGCGTACCTCCCTCGAGCAGTACTTC. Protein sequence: CASSMTGARTSLEQYF.

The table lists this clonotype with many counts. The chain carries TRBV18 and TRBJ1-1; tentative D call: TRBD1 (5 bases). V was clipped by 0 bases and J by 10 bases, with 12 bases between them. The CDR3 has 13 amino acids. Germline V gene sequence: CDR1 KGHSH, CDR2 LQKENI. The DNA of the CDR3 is TGTGCCAGCTCACCACCAGCAGGGTCTGGAGCTTTCTTT. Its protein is CASSPPAGSGAFF.